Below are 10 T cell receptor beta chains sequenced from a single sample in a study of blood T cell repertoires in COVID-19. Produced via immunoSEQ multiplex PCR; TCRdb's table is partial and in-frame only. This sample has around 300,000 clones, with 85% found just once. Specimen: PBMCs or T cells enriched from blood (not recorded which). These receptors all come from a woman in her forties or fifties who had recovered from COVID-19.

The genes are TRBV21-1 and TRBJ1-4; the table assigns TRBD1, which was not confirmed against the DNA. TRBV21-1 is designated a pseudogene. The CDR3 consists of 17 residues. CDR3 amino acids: CASSKGGAGTGGEKLFF. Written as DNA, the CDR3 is TGTGCCAGCAGCAAAGGCGGTGCCGGGACAGGGGGGGAAAAACTGTTTTTT.

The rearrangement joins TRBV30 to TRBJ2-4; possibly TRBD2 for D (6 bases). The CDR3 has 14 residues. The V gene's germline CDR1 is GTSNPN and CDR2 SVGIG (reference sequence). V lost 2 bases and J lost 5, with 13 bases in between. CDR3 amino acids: CAWSMGGWENIQYF. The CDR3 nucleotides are TGTGCCTGGAGTATGGGGGGTTGGGAAAACATTCAGTACTTC.

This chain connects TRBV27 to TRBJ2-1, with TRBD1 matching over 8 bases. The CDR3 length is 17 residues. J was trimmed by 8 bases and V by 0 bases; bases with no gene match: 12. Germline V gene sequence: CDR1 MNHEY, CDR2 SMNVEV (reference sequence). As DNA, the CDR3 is TGTGCCAGCAGTTTATCGGGACTCGGGGCAGGGGGCCATGAGCAGTTCTTC. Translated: CASSLSGLGAGGHEQFF.

CDR3 amino acids: CASRRGRGDSPLHF. CDR3 coding DNA: TGTGCCAGCAGGAGGGGGCGCGGCGATTCACCCCTCCACTTT. This chain joins TRBV6-5 and TRBJ1-6; 7 bases match TRBD1. The ends lost 6 bases at V and 8 bases at J; junction bases unmatched: 7. The CDR3 covers 14 residues. Germline lookup yields CDR1 MNHEY and CDR2 SVGAGI.

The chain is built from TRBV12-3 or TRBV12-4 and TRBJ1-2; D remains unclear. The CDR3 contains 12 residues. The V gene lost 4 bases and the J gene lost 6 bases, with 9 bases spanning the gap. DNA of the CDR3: TGTGCCAGCAGTTCGGGGAGGGATGGCTACACCTTC. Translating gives CASSSGRDGYTF.

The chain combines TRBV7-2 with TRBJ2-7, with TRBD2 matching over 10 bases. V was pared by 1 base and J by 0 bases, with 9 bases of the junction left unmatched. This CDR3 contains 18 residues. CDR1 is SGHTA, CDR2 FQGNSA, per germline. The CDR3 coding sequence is TGTGCCAGCAGCTTAGGTCCTAGCGGGGGCCCAAGCTCCTACGAGCAGTACTTC. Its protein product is CASSLGPSGGPSSYEQYF.

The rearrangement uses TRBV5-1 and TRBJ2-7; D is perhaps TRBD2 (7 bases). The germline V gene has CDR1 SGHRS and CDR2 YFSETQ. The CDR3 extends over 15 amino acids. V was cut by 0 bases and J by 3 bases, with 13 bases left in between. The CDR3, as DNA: TGCGCCAGCAGCTTGGAGGGGGGGCGCTTCTACGAGCAGTACTTC. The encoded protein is CASSLEGGRFYEQYF.

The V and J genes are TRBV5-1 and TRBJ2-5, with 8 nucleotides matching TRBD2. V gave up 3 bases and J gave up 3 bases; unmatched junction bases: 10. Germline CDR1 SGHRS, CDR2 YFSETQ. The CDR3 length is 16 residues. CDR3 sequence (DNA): TGCGCCAGCAGCTCCTCGGTGGGTAGCGGGGAAGAGACCCAGTACTTC. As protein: CASSSSVGSGEETQYF.

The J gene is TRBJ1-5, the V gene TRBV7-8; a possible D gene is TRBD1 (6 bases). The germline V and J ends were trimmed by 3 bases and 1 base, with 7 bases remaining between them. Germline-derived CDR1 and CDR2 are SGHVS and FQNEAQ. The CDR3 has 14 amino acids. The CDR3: CASSFGQSNQPQHF. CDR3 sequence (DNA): TGTGCCAGCAGCTTCGGACAGAGCAATCAGCCCCAGCATTTT.

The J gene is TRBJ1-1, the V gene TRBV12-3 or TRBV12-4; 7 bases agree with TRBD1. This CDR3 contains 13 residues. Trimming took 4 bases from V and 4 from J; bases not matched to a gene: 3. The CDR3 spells CASSWAGGTEAFF. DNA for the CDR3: TGTGCCAGCAGTTGGGCAGGGGGCACTGAAGCTTTCTTT.